This T cell receptor beta chain was observed in a study of blood T cell repertoires in COVID-19. At the level of the study: The analysed material was cDNA or gDNA that came from T cells, B-cell-depleted T cells, or PBMCs.

A case of COVID-19 had been met by exposed participants within 2 weeks before study entry. V gave up 3 bases and J gave up 7 bases; unmatched junction bases: 6. The CDR3 is 15 residues long. The germline gives CDR1 SGHAT, CDR2 FQNNGV. The method was immunoSEQ multiplex PCR; TCRdb's version includes in-frame clones alone and lacks a portion of them. The sample carries 200,000 to 250,000 clones, around 89% recorded once. V gene TRBV11-2 combines with J gene TRBJ2-1; 10 bases match TRBD1. This clonotype was obtained from a man aged 30 to 39 who had been exposed to COVID-19. The sequencing input was PBMCs or T cells enriched from blood (not recorded which). The chain's CDR3 is CASSLPGTGANEQFF. In nucleotides, the CDR3 is TGTGCCAGCAGCTTGCCCGGGACAGGGGCTAATGAGCAGTTCTTC.